The text below deals with one T cell receptor beta chain. The antigen is undetermined. The authors extracted RNA and reverse transcribed it into cDNA as the sequencing template. Clones were sequenced by immunoSEQ multiplex PCR, and TCRdb holds only the in-frame ones, with some missing. The repertoire consists of about 74,000 clones, with 29% occurring once and the leading ten covering 15%. This sample stems from a study of CD8+ T cells in alopecia areata. Turning to the study itself: The authors scored treated patients' severity by affected scalp percentage.

Findings and limits, study-wide: The study found that many expanded lesional clones persisted in scalp and blood during tofacitinib. Any link of baseline CD8+ expansion to response, resting on one nonresponder, remains uncertain.

This CDR3 has 13 amino acids. Germline CDR1 reads MGHDK; CDR2 reads SYGVNS. Trimming took off 2 bases at V and 2 bases at J, with 6 bases between the two ends. Specified treatment: oral pan-JAK inhibitor, 5-10 mg twice daily. The receptor was derived from a human donor with alopecia areata. The sequencing here drew on CD8+ T cells sorted from blood, taken at week 4, from a patient treated with tofacitinib. J is TRBJ1-2 and V is TRBV25-1; D call uncertain. DNA of the CDR3: TGTGCCAGCAGTGAAGGGTTCAACTATGGCTACACCTTC. It translates to CASSEGFNYGYTF.